This T cell receptor (beta chain) comes out of a study of blood T cell repertoires in COVID-19. Study background: From T cells, B-cell-depleted T cells, or PBMCs came the material, which was cDNA or gDNA.

Trimming left V 8 bases short and J 0 bases short, with 19 bases between. Germline V lookup: CDR1 LNHDA, CDR2 SQIVND (reference sequence). CDR3 length: 16 amino acids. In the authors' methods: Reference gene primer amplification in the assay estimated nucleated cell counts. TCRdb keeps only in-frame clones here, not all; method: immunoSEQ multiplex PCR. Clonal size and the V and J genes are those of that table, whereas D and trimming came from the DNA. The table includes more than 300,000 clones, 70% to 90% detected once. The J gene is TRBJ1-1, the V gene TRBV19, with D hard to call. The sequenced material came from peripheral blood. This clonotype originated in a woman in her twenties or thirties with COVID-19, enrolled during active disease. CDR3 region: CASGPSFRKVNTEAFF. CDR3 nucleotides: TGTGCCAGTGGTCCGAGTTTCAGGAAGGTGAACACTGAAGCTTTCTTT.